The 26 T cell receptor beta chains presented below share a single source sample, sequenced in a study of spatial heterogeneity in lung cancer. Stated time point: sample taken at primary tumor resection. Findings and limits, study-wide: Tracking of tumor mutation counts was seen in expanded intratumoral alpha and beta TCR counts.

TCRdb independently ran MiXCR on the 5' RACE reads; one entry per CDR3 protein. The profile shows some 15,000 distinct CDR3 sequences, about 4.8% of them singletons. These receptors' targets are unknown. This specimen consisted of lung tumor tissue, obtained at surgery. The receptors here all came from a female donor with early-stage non-small cell lung cancer.

This clonotype has at least ten counts. The rearrangement links TRBV20-1 to TRBJ2-5; 9 bases line up with TRBD1. Per the germline V gene, CDR1 is DFQATT and CDR2 is SNEGSKA (reference sequence). The CDR3 totals 14 residues. The ends lost 2 bases at V and 7 bases at J; junction bases unmatched: 8. The CDR3 is CSARNRGRGGTQYF. The CDR3, as DNA: TGCAGTGCTAGAAACAGGGGGCGCGGAGGGACCCAGTACTTC.

This clonotype was observed at least ten times. This rearrangement joins TRBV11-3 to TRBJ2-2; TRBD1 matches at 7 bases. The CDR3 runs 14 residues. V shed 3 bases and J 4 bases; nucleotides not matched to a gene: 2. The germline V gene has CDR1 SGHNT and CDR2 YENEEA. CDR3 amino acids: CASSLGQSTGELFF. CDR3 sequence (DNA): TGTGCCAGCAGCTTGGGACAGTCCACCGGGGAGCTGTTTTTT.

This clonotype was seen repeatedly, ten times or more. CDR3: CASSTGQTYEQYF. CDR3 nucleotide sequence: TGCGCCAGCAGCACCGGACAGACCTACGAGCAGTACTTC. The chain uses TRBV5-1 and TRBJ2-7; tentatively, D is TRBD1 (6 bases). The CDR3 spans 13 residues. Germline-derived CDR1 and CDR2 are SGHRS and YFSETQ. The V gene lost 4 bases and the J gene lost 2 bases, with 10 bases spanning the gap.

This clonotype has at least ten counts. V usage is TRBV9 and J usage is TRBJ2-1; D ambiguous. Germline CDR1 and CDR2: SGDLS and YYNGEE. V was cut by 9 bases and J by 1 base, with 23 bases left in between. The CDR3 covers 17 residues. For the CDR3, the DNA is TGTGCCACTTGGTTGGACCCGGTGGTGTTGTCCTACAATGAGCAGTTCTTC. It codes for CATWLDPVVLSYNEQFF.

A word on this clonotype: Being one base from a much bigger clone, this may be a read error. The J gene is TRBJ2-3, the V gene TRBV6-1; 9 nucleotides align to TRBD1. The CDR3 covers 14 residues. CDR1 is MNHNS and CDR2 is SASEGT in the germline V gene. The CDR3 sequence is CVSLRDRETDTQYF. The CDR3, as DNA: TGTGTCAGCCTCCGGGACAGGGAAACAGATACGCAGTATTTT.

This clonotype came up many times. The chain couples TRBV20-1 to TRBJ2-7; D gene unclear. Germline CDR1 and CDR2: DFQATT and SNEGSKA (reference sequence). Trimming took off 3 bases at V and 9 bases at J, with 12 bases between the two ends. This CDR3 spans 11 amino acids. The CDR3: CSARAQSGQYF. The CDR3 DNA reads TGCAGTGCTAGGGCCCAGTCTGGGCAGTACTTC.

By sample share, this clonotype is medium-sized. CDR3: CASNQGLAGGPDTGELFF. The CDR3 DNA reads TGTGCCAGCAATCAGGGACTAGCGGGGGGGCCTGACACCGGGGAGCTGTTTTTT. The rearrangement joins TRBV6-5 to TRBJ2-2; 16 bases line up with TRBD2. V shed 7 bases and J 3 bases; nucleotides not matched to a gene: 8. Germline loops: CDR1 MNHEY, CDR2 SVGAGI. The CDR3 has 18 residues.

At least ten counts were recorded for this clonotype. J is TRBJ2-5 and V is TRBV11-2; 8 bases agree with TRBD1. The V segment lost 1 base and the J segment 4 bases; nucleotides outside the gene matches: 8. This CDR3 comprises 16 residues. Germline V gene lookup returns CDR1 SGHAT and CDR2 FQNNGV. CDR3 in amino acids: CASSLGAGGGLETQYF. Written as DNA, the CDR3 is TGTGCCAGCAGCTTAGGAGCAGGGGGCGGGCTAGAGACCCAGTACTTC.

This clonotype appeared many times. The rearrangement links TRBV5-1 to TRBJ1-2, with 8 positions matching TRBD1. The CDR3 has 13 amino acids. Germline V gene lookup returns CDR1 SGHRS and CDR2 YFSETQ. Unmatched junction bases numbered 2, after V lost 4 bases and J lost 3 bases. CDR3 sequence (DNA): TGCGCCAGCAGCGTGGACAGGGACTATGGCTACACCTTC. It translates to CASSVDRDYGYTF.

This clonotype came up a few times. The V gene is TRBV12-3 or TRBV12-4, the J gene TRBJ2-5, with 15 bases aligning to TRBD2. There are 16 residues in the CDR3. The ends lost 5 bases at V and 3 bases at J; junction bases unmatched: 4. CDR3 sequence reads: CASSQGTSGGKETQYF. The CDR3 DNA follows: TGTGCCAGCAGTCAGGGGACTAGCGGGGGGAAAGAGACCCAGTACTTC.

This chain's CDR3 is CSVARGNSRVNTEAFF. CDR3 coding DNA: TGCAGCGTTGCACGGGGTAACAGTAGGGTGAACACTGAAGCTTTCTTT. This sequence joins TRBV29-1 and TRBJ1-1; D is ambiguous. The CDR3 totals 16 residues. Per germline, CDR1 SQVTM and CDR2 ANQGSEA. Deletions cut 4 bases from V and 0 bases from J, with 18 bases between.

This clonotype is medium-sized in the sample. This chain joins TRBV6-6 and TRBJ1-5; possible D gene TRBD1, 6 bases. The CDR3 length is 16 residues. Germline V gene data show CDR1 as MNHNY and CDR2 as SVGAGI (reference sequence). CDR3 amino acids: CVTGQTGRYGNQPQHF. The CDR3 DNA follows: TGTGTTACGGGACAAACAGGCCGGTACGGCAATCAGCCCCAGCATTTT.

This clonotype was counted ten times or more. This chain joins TRBV30 and TRBJ2-4; no clear D. CDR3 length: 15 residues. V dropped 3 bases and J dropped 1 base, with 13 bases sitting between them. Germline assignment: CDR1 GTSNPN and CDR2 SVGIG (reference sequence). The DNA for the CDR3 is TGTGCCTGGAGCGCATCAAAGGGTGCCAAAAACATTCAGTACTTC. Its translation is CAWSASKGAKNIQYF.

This clonotype was detected ten times or more. The chain is built from TRBV7-3 and TRBJ1-6; perhaps TRBD1 as D (6 bases). V was shortened by 4 bases and J by 8 bases, with 15 bases between the two germline ends. CDR1 and CDR2 from the germline V gene are SGHTA and FQGTGA. CDR3 length: 15 amino acids. The DNA of the CDR3 is TGTGCCAGCAGCTCCACGGGGGGGCAGGATTCACCCCTCCACTTT. It codes for CASSSTGGQDSPLHF.

This clonotype was found many times. The CDR3 nucleotides are TGCAGTGCTAGAGTTAGGGCACAGACCAACACTGAAGCTTTCTTT. This encodes CSARVRAQTNTEAFF. This chain connects TRBV20-1 to TRBJ1-1; D ambiguous. CDR1 DFQATT and CDR2 SNEGSKA come from the germline V gene (reference sequence). This CDR3 comprises 15 residues. V lost 1 base, J lost 2 bases, and 14 bases lay in between.

This clonotype was found many times. The genes are TRBV15 and TRBJ2-3; 12 bases line up with TRBD1. Germline CDR1 reads LNHNV; CDR2 reads YYDKDF (reference sequence). Germline trimming cut 3 bases from V and 6 bases from J; bases unmatched to any gene: 7. The length of the CDR3 is 16 residues. CDR3 sequence: CATSRDRDRGPDTQYF. Written as DNA, the CDR3 is TGTGCCACCAGCAGGGACCGGGACAGGGGGCCGGATACGCAGTATTTT.

This clonotype was recorded at least ten times. The chain's CDR3 is CASSYEGGVIDTQYF. CDR3 DNA: TGTGCCAGCAGTTATGAGGGGGGTGTCATAGATACGCAGTATTTT. This sequence joins TRBV6-5 and TRBJ2-3, with D perhaps being TRBD1 or TRBD2 (6 bases each). This CDR3 contains 15 residues. V was pared by 3 bases and J by 5 bases, with 15 bases between. Looked up from germline, CDR1 is MNHEY and CDR2 is SVGAGI.

The V gene is TRBV7-2, the J gene TRBJ2-3; TRBD1 matches 8 bases. Trimming cost V 4 bases and J 2 bases; bases outside gene matches: 8. The CDR3 runs 16 residues. The germline V gene has CDR1 SGHTA and CDR2 FQGNSA. CDR3 in amino acids: CASSWRTGFSTDTQYF. CDR3 nucleotides: TGTGCCAGCAGCTGGCGGACAGGGTTTTCCACAGATACGCAGTATTTT.

Ten or more counts support this clonotype. This rearrangement joins TRBV6-6 to TRBJ1-5; 7 positions match TRBD1. Unmatched junction bases numbered 1, after V lost 2 bases and J lost 6 bases. This CDR3 is built from 13 residues. Germline V gene lookup returns CDR1 MNHNY and CDR2 SVGAGI (reference sequence). The CDR3 region has the DNA TGTGCCAGCAGTTACCCAGGGGGTCAGCCCCAGCATTTT. Residues: CASSYPGGQPQHF.

The table lists this clonotype with many counts. The rearrangement uses TRBV18 and TRBJ1-2, with TRBD1 as a possible D gene (6 bases). Trimming removed 0 bases at V and 7 bases at J, with 12 bases between. The CDR3 loop spans 14 amino acids. Germline V gene data show CDR1 as KGHSH and CDR2 as LQKENI. DNA of the CDR3: TGTGCCAGCTCACCACCAAAACAGGGAAGTGGCTACACCTTC. Translation: CASSPPKQGSGYTF.

In its sample, this clonotype was seen many times. This sequence joins TRBV11-2 and TRBJ2-5, with TRBD2 identical over 11 bases. Trimming removed 2 bases from V and 6 bases from J; junction bases left unmatched: 5. Germline values: CDR1 SGHAT, CDR2 FQNNGV. This CDR3 contains 15 residues. CDR3 protein: CASSLLPSGGKTQYF. The CDR3 coding sequence is TGTGCCAGCAGCTTATTACCTAGCGGGGGGAAGACCCAGTACTTC.

This clonotype has a count of ten or more. The chain combines TRBV24-1 with TRBJ2-5; D is uncertain. Trimming took 4 bases from V and 5 from J, leaving 4 bases between them. The CDR3 runs to 11 residues. The V gene's germline CDR1 is KGHDR and CDR2 SFDVKD. CDR3 nucleotides: TGTGCCACCAGTGACGGGGAGACCCAGTACTTC. This encodes CATSDGETQYF.

This clonotype has a count of ten or more. This chain uses TRBV29-1 with TRBJ2-1; D gene unclear. Trimming left V 4 bases short and J 8 bases short, with 9 bases between. Looked up from germline, CDR1 is SQVTM and CDR2 is ANQGSEA. The CDR3 has 11 amino acids. In DNA, the CDR3 is TGCAGCGTTGCGACGGGCGATGAGCAGTTCTTC. Translating it yields CSVATGDEQFF.

This clonotype was seen ten or more times. The V and J genes are TRBV7-9 and TRBJ2-1, with TRBD2 matching 12 bases. The CDR3 totals 16 residues. CDR1 is SEHNR and CDR2 is FQNEAQ in the germline V gene (reference sequence). J gave up 7 bases and V 0 bases, and 4 bases lay outside the gene matches. This chain's CDR3 is CASSLAAGLAGNEQFF. The DNA of the CDR3 is TGTGCCAGCAGCTTAGCCGCAGGACTAGCGGGAAATGAGCAGTTCTTC.

In this sample, this clonotype is large (0.1 to 1%). The V and J genes are TRBV11-2 and TRBJ2-1, with D unresolved. CDR1 SGHAT and CDR2 FQNNGV come from the germline V gene. The CDR3 is made up of 11 amino acids. V lost 7 bases, J lost 2 bases, and 3 bases lay in between. The CDR3 here is CASTPYNEQFF. The CDR3 DNA sequence: TGTGCCAGCACCCCCTACAATGAGCAGTTCTTC.

This chain links TRBV6-6 with TRBJ1-2, with 8 bases aligning to TRBD1. V gave up 6 bases and J gave up 8 bases; unmatched junction bases: 11. The CDR3 is 14 amino acids. Per the germline V gene, CDR1 is MNHNY and CDR2 is SVGAGI (reference sequence). CDR3 protein: CASSRFQGAEGYTF. CDR3 in DNA: TGTGCCAGCAGCAGGTTCCAGGGGGCAGAAGGCTACACCTTC.